Shown below are 2 T cell receptor beta chains from a single sample sequenced in a study of T cell responses to AZD1222 COVID-19 vaccine. Assay: immunoSEQ multiplex PCR; the TCRdb copy retains only in-frame clones and omits some. The sample holds roughly 49,000 clones, about 74% seen once. Specimen: peripheral blood, collected on day 0 of AZD1222 vaccination. The source is an adult in good health.

This clone was detected once. The chain joins TRBV13 to TRBJ1-5; 8 bases fit TRBD1. There are 17 residues in the CDR3. Germline values: CDR1 PRHDT, CDR2 FYEKMQ (reference sequence). V lost 8 bases and J lost 4; bases outside the gene matches: 16. CDR3: CASPLDSGGRKNQPQHF. CDR3 DNA sequence: TGTGCCAGCCCGCTGGATTCAGGGGGCAGGAAAAATCAGCCCCAGCATTTT.

The chain carries TRBV30 and TRBJ2-3; D not certain. CDR3 length: 14 residues. Trimming pared 3 bases from V and 6 bases from J, leaving 16 bases between. Per germline, CDR1 GTSNPN and CDR2 SVGIG (reference sequence). The CDR3 DNA is TGTGCCTGGAGGTACGGCAATCACGGGGATACGCAGTATTTT. It yields the protein CAWRYGNHGDTQYF.